A selection of T cell receptor beta chains follows, all from one sample in a study of regulatory T cells in long-lasting Graves disease. TCRdb independently ran MiXCR on the multiplex PCR reads; one entry per CDR3 protein. The sample shows hundreds of thousands of distinct CDR3 sequences, 15% to 19% of them seen only once. The sample in question was peripheral blood mononuclear cells (PBMCs), obtained at new diagnosis, from a patient treated with antithyroid drugs. The source is a female donor with Graves disease. CDR3s include the opening cysteine and the closing phenylalanine or tryptophan. Each record gives: CDR3 protein, CDR3 DNA, J gene, V gene, D gene, clone size. The D gene is left open where the match is weak. Not every row has a clone size; where given, it reads once, few, many or a size class.

CDR3aa: CASSLRRNTEAFF; CDR3nt: TGTGCCAGCAGCTTAAGAAGGAACACTGAAGCTTTCTTT; j_gene: TRBJ1-1; v_gene: TRBV12-3/TRBV12-4; d_gene: -; abundance: many
CDR3aa: CASSLDRGRSSKNIQYF; CDR3nt: TGCGCCAGCAGCTTGGATAGGGGACGCAGCTCCAAAAACATTCAGTACTTC; j_gene: TRBJ2-4; v_gene: TRBV5-1; d_gene: -; abundance: -
CDR3aa: CASSRDVPDGEQYF; CDR3nt: TGTGCCAGCAGCCGGGACGTTCCTGACGGCGAGCAGTACTTC; j_gene: TRBJ2-7; v_gene: TRBV28; d_gene: -; abundance: -
CDR3aa: CASSYGGQGLTYEQYF; CDR3nt: TGTGCCAGCAGTTACGGGGGACAGGGGCTTACCTACGAGCAGTACTTC; j_gene: TRBJ2-7; v_gene: TRBV6-5; d_gene: TRBD1; abundance: -
CDR3aa: CASSREFQGNGYTF; CDR3nt: TGTGCCAGTAGTAGAGAATTTCAGGGGAATGGCTACACCTTC; j_gene: TRBJ1-2; v_gene: TRBV19; d_gene: -; abundance: -
CDR3aa: CASSSDLTYEQYF; CDR3nt: TGTGCCAGCAGCTCGGACCTAACATACGAGCAGTACTTC; j_gene: TRBJ2-7; v_gene: TRBV6-2/TRBV6-3; d_gene: -; abundance: many
CDR3aa: CASKQGLQPQHF; CDR3nt: TGTGCCAGCAAGCAGGGTCTTCAGCCCCAGCATTTT; j_gene: TRBJ1-5; v_gene: TRBV27; d_gene: -; abundance: -
CDR3aa: CATGTGDLNTEAFF; CDR3nt: TGTGCCACCGGGACAGGGGACTTGAACACTGAAGCTTTCTTT; j_gene: TRBJ1-1; v_gene: TRBV10-3; d_gene: TRBD1; abundance: -
CDR3aa: CASSLGGRFTTGELFF; CDR3nt: TGTGCCAGCAGTTTAGGAGGACGGTTTACCACCGGGGAGCTGTTTTTT; j_gene: TRBJ2-2; v_gene: TRBV27; d_gene: -; abundance: -
CDR3aa: CASSQESPSPSDEQYF; CDR3nt: TGTGCCAGCAGCCAAGAATCCCCCTCCCCAAGCGACGAGCAGTACTTC; j_gene: TRBJ2-7; v_gene: TRBV3-1; d_gene: -; abundance: many
CDR3aa: CASSLGLTHEQYF; CDR3nt: TGTGCCAGCAGCCTCGGACTAACCCACGAGCAGTACTTC; j_gene: TRBJ2-7; v_gene: TRBV14; d_gene: -; abundance: many
CDR3aa: CASSRQGDSGELFF; CDR3nt: TGTGCCAGCAGTAGACAGGGGGATAGCGGGGAGCTGTTTTTT; j_gene: TRBJ2-2; v_gene: TRBV27; d_gene: TRBD1; abundance: few
CDR3aa: CASSYSGSNTGELFF; CDR3nt: TGCGCCAGCAGCTATAGCGGGTCGAACACCGGGGAGCTGTTTTTT; j_gene: TRBJ2-2; v_gene: TRBV5-1; d_gene: TRBD2; abundance: few
CDR3aa: CASSWSSGTDTQYF; CDR3nt: TGTGCCAGTAGTTGGTCTAGCGGCACAGATACGCAGTATTTT; j_gene: TRBJ2-3; v_gene: TRBV19; d_gene: -; abundance: -
CDR3aa: CASSQSVRETQYF; CDR3nt: TGTGCCAGCAGCCAAAGCGTTAGGGAGACCCAGTACTTC; j_gene: TRBJ2-5; v_gene: TRBV7-2; d_gene: -; abundance: few
CDR3aa: CASSLGRWGAGGANVLTF; CDR3nt: TGTGCCAGCAGCTTAGGCCGTTGGGGGGCTGGAGGGGCCAACGTCCTGACTTTC; j_gene: TRBJ2-6; v_gene: TRBV13; d_gene: -; abundance: many
CDR3aa: CASSGRDGHEQFF; CDR3nt: TGTGCCAGCAGTGGCCGGGACGGACATGAGCAGTTCTTC; j_gene: TRBJ2-1; v_gene: TRBV6-2/TRBV6-3; d_gene: -; abundance: many
CDR3aa: CSVDGQGNNEQFF; CDR3nt: TGCAGCGTTGACGGCCAGGGGAACAATGAGCAGTTCTTC; j_gene: TRBJ2-1; v_gene: TRBV29-1; d_gene: -; abundance: many
CDR3aa: CASSPLLSGTAYEQYF; CDR3nt: TGTGCCAGCAGTCCCTTACTTAGCGGGACCGCCTACGAGCAGTACTTC; j_gene: TRBJ2-7; v_gene: TRBV2; d_gene: TRBD2; abundance: many
CDR3aa: CASSLTGAILQAHF; CDR3nt: TGTGCCAGCAGCTTAACGGGGGCGATCCTACAGGCACATTTT; j_gene: TRBJ1-5; v_gene: TRBV7-3; d_gene: -; abundance: many
CDR3aa: CASSPTTTGTGVIGSYNEQFF; CDR3nt: TGTGCCAGCAGTCCCACAACTACCGGGACAGGGGTGATTGGCTCCTACAATGAGCAGTTCTTC; j_gene: TRBJ2-1; v_gene: TRBV28; d_gene: TRBD1; abundance: many
CDR3aa: CATSIASGNTIYF; CDR3nt: TGTGCCACCAGCATCGCCTCTGGAAACACCATATATTTT; j_gene: TRBJ1-3; v_gene: TRBV15; d_gene: -; abundance: many
CDR3aa: CASSLVGGAGIYF; CDR3nt: TGTGCCAGCAGCTTGGTCGGGGGCGCAGGCATATATTTT; j_gene: TRBJ1-3; v_gene: TRBV5-4; d_gene: -; abundance: -
CDR3aa: CASSRQPDQSSYNSPLHF; CDR3nt: TGTGCCAGCAGTCGGCAACCTGACCAGAGCTCCTATAATTCACCCCTCCACTTT; j_gene: TRBJ1-6; v_gene: TRBV5-5; d_gene: -; abundance: few
CDR3aa: CASSLETGATGNTIYF; CDR3nt: TGTGCCAGCAGCTTAGAGACAGGCGCAACTGGAAACACCATATATTTT; j_gene: TRBJ1-3; v_gene: TRBV7-9; d_gene: -; abundance: -
CDR3aa: CASKGEGYSYNEQFF; CDR3nt: TGTGCCAGTAAGGGAGAGGGCTACTCCTACAATGAGCAGTTCTTC; j_gene: TRBJ2-1; v_gene: TRBV19; d_gene: -; abundance: -
CDR3aa: CASSPPSRVQDTQYF; CDR3nt: TGTGCCAGCTCACCACCGTCCAGGGTACAAGATACGCAGTATTTT; j_gene: TRBJ2-3; v_gene: TRBV18; d_gene: -; abundance: many
CDR3aa: CASGFHNEQFF; CDR3nt: TGTGCCAGCGGCTTCCACAATGAGCAGTTCTTC; j_gene: TRBJ2-1; v_gene: TRBV2; d_gene: -; abundance: many
CDR3aa: CASSLGGGDVGELFF; CDR3nt: TGTGCCAGCAGCTTAGGCGGGGGGGACGTCGGGGAGCTGTTTTTT; j_gene: TRBJ2-2; v_gene: TRBV5-4; d_gene: TRBD2; abundance: -
CDR3aa: CATSRGRGPIRGTGELFF; CDR3nt: TGTGCCACCAGCAGAGGCAGGGGGCCTATTCGGGGGACCGGGGAGCTGTTTTTT; j_gene: TRBJ2-2; v_gene: TRBV15; d_gene: TRBD1; abundance: many